The entry below gives a single T cell receptor (beta chain) sequence along with its context. Antigen: not known. Based on CD45RO/CCR7/CD25/CD127/CD95/CD27, CD4+ regulatory, stem cell-like memory, naive and central memory cells were sorted. The sample is drawn from a study of beta chain features in type 1 diabetes. Study summary: Patients and healthy donors were similar in age, gender and cell yields.

Points from the study as a whole: Naive, central memory and Treg TCRB repertoires appeared more alike in patients than in healthy donors. Significant though moderate, a shortening of TCRB CDR3s appeared in all four CD4+ subsets of Type 1 diabetes patients. These data did not resolve whether HLA type affects TCRB rearrangement.

Trimming cost V 7 bases and J 0 bases, with 3 bases left between them. The CDR3 runs to 11 residues. In germline, CDR1 is SQVTM, CDR2 ANQGSEA. Every bit of the isolated RNA underwent reverse transcription, so sequencing read expressed TCRB transcripts. Some clones are missing from TCRdb's copy, which holds only in-frame ones; the method was immunoSEQ multiplex PCR. This table holds 150,000 to 200,000 clones, roughly 60% found once. Sequencing used naive CD4+ T cells from blood. This TCR was recovered from a man younger than 45 with type 1 diabetes. This chain uses TRBV29-1 with TRBJ2-2; D not resolved. As DNA, the CDR3 is TGCAGCGCGACGAACACCGGGGAGCTGTTTTTT. Encoded protein: CSATNTGELFF.